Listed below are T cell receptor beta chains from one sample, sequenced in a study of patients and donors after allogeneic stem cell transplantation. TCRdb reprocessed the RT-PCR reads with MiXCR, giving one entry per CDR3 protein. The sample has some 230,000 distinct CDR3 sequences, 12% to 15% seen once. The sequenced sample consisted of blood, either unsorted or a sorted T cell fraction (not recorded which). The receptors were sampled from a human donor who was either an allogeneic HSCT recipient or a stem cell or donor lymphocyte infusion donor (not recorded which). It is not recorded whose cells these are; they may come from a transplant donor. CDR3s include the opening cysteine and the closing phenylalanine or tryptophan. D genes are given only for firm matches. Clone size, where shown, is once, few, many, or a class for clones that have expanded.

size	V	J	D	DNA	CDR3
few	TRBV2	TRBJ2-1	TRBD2	TGTGCCAGCAGTGAAGCGCGGACTAGCGGGCCCAGGTCGCGGTTCTTC	CASSEARTSGPRSRFF
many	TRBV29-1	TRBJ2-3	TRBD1	TGCAGCGCGGGACAGGGGTCCGTCACAGATACGCAGTATTTT	CSAGQGSVTDTQYF
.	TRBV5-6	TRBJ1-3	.	TGTGCCAGCAGCTTTGGACGGAGAAACACCATATATTTT	CASSFGRRNTIYF
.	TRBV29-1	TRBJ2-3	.	TGCAGCATGACTCGGGCAGATACGCAGTATTTT	CSMTRADTQYF
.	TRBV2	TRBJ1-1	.	TGTGCCAGCCTAGGAAACACTGAAGCTTTCTTT	CASLGNTEAFF
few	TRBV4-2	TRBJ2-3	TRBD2	TGTGCCAGCAGCCAAGAGGGACTAGCGGGTCGCGCAGATACGCAGTATTTT	CASSQEGLAGRADTQYF
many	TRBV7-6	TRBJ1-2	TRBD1	TGTGCCAGCAGCACCGGGACAGGGGGATTCTATGGCTACACCTTC	CASSTGTGGFYGYTF
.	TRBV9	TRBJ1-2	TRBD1	TGTGCCAGCAGCGTAGCTACAGAGGGGACAGCCAATGGCTACACCTTC	CASSVATEGTANGYTF
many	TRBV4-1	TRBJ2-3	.	TGCGCCAGCAGCCAAGGGGCTGTTACCACAGATACGCAGTATTTT	CASSQGAVTTDTQYF
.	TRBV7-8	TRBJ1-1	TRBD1	TGTGCCAGCAGCACCGCTGGGACAGACTACACTGAAGCTTTCTTT	CASSTAGTDYTEAFF
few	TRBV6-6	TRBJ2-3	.	TGTGCCAGCACCCGACAGGCCCCAGATACGCAGTATTTT	CASTRQAPDTQYF
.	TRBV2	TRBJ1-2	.	TGTGCCAGCAGTCCCCCGGGGTTGGGTGGCTACACCTTC	CASSPPGLGGYTF
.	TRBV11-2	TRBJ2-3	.	TGTGCCAGCAGCTTAGATCTCCCTGACCGAAGTACGCAGTATTTT	CASSLDLPDRSTQYF
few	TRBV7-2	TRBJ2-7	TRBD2	TGTGCCAGCAGCTTAGATGGGACTAGCGGGGACGAGCAGTACTTC	CASSLDGTSGDEQYF
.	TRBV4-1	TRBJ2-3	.	TGCGCCAGCAGCCAAGATCGCGCAGGGGGCACAGATACGCAGTATTTT	CASSQDRAGGTDTQYF
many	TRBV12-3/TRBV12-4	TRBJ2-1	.	TGTGCCAGCACCCGGGGAGGTGGGTACAATGAGCAGTTCTTC	CASTRGGGYNEQFF
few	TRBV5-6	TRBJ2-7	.	TGTGCCAGCAGCTTGTTGTCCAGTCTCGCCTACGAGCAGTACTTC	CASSLLSSLAYEQYF
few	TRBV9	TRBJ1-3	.	TGTGCCAGCAGCATAGGACTCGGAAGCTCTGGAAACACCATATATTTT	CASSIGLGSSGNTIYF
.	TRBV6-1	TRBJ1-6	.	TGTGCCAGCAGATATAAAACACGGTCGTGGGAATCACCCCTCCACTTT	CASRYKTRSWESPLHF
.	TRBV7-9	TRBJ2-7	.	TGTGCCAGCAGCCAAGACCGCGCGGAGCAGTACTTC	CASSQDRAEQYF
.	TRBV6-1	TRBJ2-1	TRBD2	TGTGCCACTGGACTAGCGGGAGGGTATGAGGAGCAGTTCTTC	CATGLAGGYEEQFF
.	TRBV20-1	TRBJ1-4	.	TGCAGTGTCGGGACCTTTGGAACTAATGAAAAACTGTTTTTT	CSVGTFGTNEKLFF
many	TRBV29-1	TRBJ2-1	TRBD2	TGCAGCGTTGCGGCTAGCGGAAACAATGAGCAGTTCTTC	CSVAASGNNEQFF
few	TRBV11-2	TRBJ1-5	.	TGTGCCAGCAGCCCGGACAGCACCAATCAGCCCCAGCATTTT	CASSPDSTNQPQHF
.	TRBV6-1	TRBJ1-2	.	TGTGCCAGCAGTGAAAGACAGTCGAGCTATGGCTACACCTTC	CASSERQSSYGYTF
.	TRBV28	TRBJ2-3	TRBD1	TGTGCCAGCAACCCGACAGGGATTGCAGATACGCAGTATTTT	CASNPTGIADTQYF
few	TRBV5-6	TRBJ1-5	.	TGTGCCAGCAGCCAGGGTTTGGGGGGGTATAGCAATCAGCCCCAGCATTTT	CASSQGLGGYSNQPQHF
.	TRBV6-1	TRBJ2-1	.	TGTGCCAGCAGTGAATTAGGGGGAAGTGTGAATGAGCAGTTCTTC	CASSELGGSVNEQFF
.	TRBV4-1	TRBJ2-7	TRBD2	TGCGCCAGCAGCGTTAGCGGGGAAACCCTCAACGAGCAGTACTTC	CASSVSGETLNEQYF
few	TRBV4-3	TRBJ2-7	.	TGCGCCAGCAGCCAAGGGTCGGCAGCCTACGAGCAGTACTTC	CASSQGSAAYEQYF
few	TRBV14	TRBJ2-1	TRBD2	TGTGCCAGCAGCCAGTCCCGGTTGGCGGGGGGAATCAATGAGCAGTTCTTC	CASSQSRLAGGINEQFF
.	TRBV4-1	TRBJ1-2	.	TGCGCCAGCAGCCAAGTCAGGATCGGCTACACCTTC	CASSQVRIGYTF
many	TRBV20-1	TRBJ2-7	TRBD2	TGCAGTGCTAGAGATTGGGGGGGTAGCTCCTACGAGCAGTACTTC	CSARDWGGSSYEQYF
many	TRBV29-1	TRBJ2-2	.	TGCAGCGTTGAAGATCGGCAGGGAGGCACCGGGGAGCTGTTTTTT	CSVEDRQGGTGELFF
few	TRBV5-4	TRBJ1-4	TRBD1	TGTGCCAGCAGGACAGGGGCTTCTAATGAAAAACTGTTTTTT	CASRTGASNEKLFF
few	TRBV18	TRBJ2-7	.	TGTGCCAGCTCACCTCTCTTGAAGGGCAGGGGAGCAGGCGAGCAGTACTTC	CASSPLLKGRGAGEQYF
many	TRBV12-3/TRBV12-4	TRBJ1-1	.	TGTGCCAGCAGTTTCTTGGGACTCCTGAACACTGAAGCTTTCTTT	CASSFLGLLNTEAFF
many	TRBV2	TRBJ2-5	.	TGTGCCAGCAGAGCGGGACAAAACCAAGAGACCCAGTACTTC	CASRAGQNQETQYF
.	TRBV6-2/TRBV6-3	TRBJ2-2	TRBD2	TGTGCCAGCAGATTACTAGCGGACGGTAACACCGGGGAGCTGTTTTTT	CASRLLADGNTGELFF
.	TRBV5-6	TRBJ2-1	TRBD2	TGTGCCAGCAGCGCGTATACTAGCGGGAGTTTGAATGAGCAGTTCTTC	CASSAYTSGSLNEQFF
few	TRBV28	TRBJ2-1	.	TGTGCCAGCCCCCCGGGAACAGATTCTTACAATGAGCAGTTCTTC	CASPPGTDSYNEQFF
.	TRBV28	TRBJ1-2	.	TGTGCCAGCAGACTGGGCGGGCAGGGTTATGGCTACACCTTC	CASRLGGQGYGYTF
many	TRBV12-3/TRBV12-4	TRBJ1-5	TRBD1	TGTGCCAGCAGTTTACGGGGGACAGGGGTGCGGAATCAGCCCCAGCATTTT	CASSLRGTGVRNQPQHF
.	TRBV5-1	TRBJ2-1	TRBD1	TGCGCCAGCAGCTTTATAGGACAGGGGAACTACAATGAGCAGTTCTTC	CASSFIGQGNYNEQFF
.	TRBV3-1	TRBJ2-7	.	TGTGCCAGCAGCCAAGAATACGAGCAGTACTTC	CASSQEYEQYF
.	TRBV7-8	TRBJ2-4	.	TGTGCCAGCAGCTTTGTGACCGCGGCCCAAAACATTCAGTACTTC	CASSFVTAAQNIQYF
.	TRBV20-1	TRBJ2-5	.	TGCAGTGCTAGGTTTCTAAGGGAGACCCAGTACTTC	CSARFLRETQYF
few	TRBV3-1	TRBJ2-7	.	TGTGCCAGCAGCTCGGGACCCTTCTCCTACGAGCAGTACTTC	CASSSGPFSYEQYF
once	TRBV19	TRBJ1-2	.	TGTGCCAGTAGTATTGCAGCCGACTATGGCTACACCTTC	CASSIAADYGYTF
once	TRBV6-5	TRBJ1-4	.	TGTGCCAGCAGTTACTCGGGCAGCAGCGTAGAGAAACTGTTTTTT	CASSYSGSSVEKLFF
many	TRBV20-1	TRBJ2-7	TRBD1	TGCAGTGCTAGGAAGGCGAGACAGGGGGCTTACGAGCAGTACTTC	CSARKARQGAYEQYF
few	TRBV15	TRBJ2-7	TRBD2	TGTGCCACCAGCAGGGGACTAGCGGGTTCCTACGAGCAGTACTTC	CATSRGLAGSYEQYF